This T cell receptor beta chain emerged from a study of CXCR3-negative and CXCR3-positive naive CD8 T cells. On the study more broadly: About 150 million TRB reads in total, about 1.5 +/- 0.3 million per library.

CDR1 MNHNS and CDR2 SASEGT come from the germline V gene. The length of the CDR3 is 15 residues. Via 5' RACE with UMI labels, TRB cDNA libraries were prepared. TCRdb derives one entry per CDR3 protein from the 5' RACE reads, leaving out DNA. This repertoire includes over 100,000 distinct CDR3 sequences. Worth noting for this clonotype: Its matching antigen is unknown.

General observations from the study: Naive subsets had comparable surface CD5, so TRB CDR3 properties gauged TCR strength. Unlike memory cells, which differed, naive CXCR3-negative and CXCR3-positive cells had similar TRBV-TRBJ usage. The study found more hydrophobic TRB CDR3s in CXCR3-positive naive cells than in CXCR3-negative naive cells.

The chain has TRBV6-1 and TRBJ2-1; TCRdb proposes TRBD1, but this gene call is untestable without DNA. The receptor's source is a human donor in good health. Some clones in this sample may be carry-over from other donors' samples. Sequenced material: naive CXCR3- CD8+ T cells from blood. Subset specified: CD45RO-CCR7+CD27+CD95- naive CD8+ T cells lacking CXCR3 (TNR3-). CDR3 loop: CASSDVSGAPDEQFF.